Each of the 5 T cell receptor beta chains below was sequenced from the same sample in a study of cytomegalovirus exposure and HLA in healthy donors (TCRdb year 2017). Libraries were built with the immunoSEQ multiplex PCR assay. A mixture of 60 forward primers for TCR Vbeta segments and 13 reverse primers for TCR Jbeta segments was used in the multiplex PCR. Here the immuneACCESS table is served through TCRdb, limited to in-frame sequences with V and J called. Missing clones are a known gap in these copies; in checked studies unresolved V genes cover under half, and the rest lacks a known reason. The sample profile shows nearly 110,000 clones; around 85% of them were found once. Approximately 2.1% of the sample is in the top ten clones. The specimen sequenced was PBMCs. The receptors were sampled from a man aged 30-40 years in good health and CMV-seronegative.

In the case of this clone: One end of the junction varies from germline; a read error may be responsible. This chain joins TRBV7-7 and TRBJ2-5, with TRBD1 identical over 9 bases. The J call may be mistaken, given a closer DNA end match to TRBJ2-7. The CDR3 spans 14 residues. Germline CDR1 reads SSHAT; CDR2 reads FNYEAQ (reference sequence). CDR3 amino acids: CASSSGQGSYEQYF. The CDR3 coding sequence is TGTGCTAGCAGCTCAGGACAGGGGTCGTACGAGCAGTACTTC.

V gene TRBV5-4 combines with J gene TRBJ1-1; 7 positions agree with TRBD1. The CDR3 extends over 12 amino acids. CDR1 is SGHNT, CDR2 YYREEE, per germline (reference sequence). Unmatched junction bases numbered 4, after V lost 4 bases and J lost 7 bases. Here the CDR3 reads CASSPGQNEAFF. The CDR3 bases are TGTGCCAGCAGCCCGGGACAGAATGAAGCTTTCTTT.

This clone occurred a few times. The chain carries TRBV13 and TRBJ2-7; 8 nucleotides agree with TRBD2. With 5 bases clipped from V and 5 bases from J, the junction kept 11 bases outside the gene matches. Germline assignment: CDR1 PRHDT and CDR2 FYEKMQ (reference sequence). The CDR3 length is 15 residues. The chain's CDR3 is CASSPLGGGGDEQYF. The DNA for the CDR3 is TGTGCCAGCAGCCCCCTCGGGGGGGGCGGGGACGAGCAGTACTTC. The variable domain in full, with the rest retrieved from reference TRBV13 and TRBJ2-7, is AAGVIQSPRHLIKEKRETATLKCYPIPRHDTVYWYQQGPGQDPQFLISFYEKMQSDKGSIPDRFSAQQFSDYHSELNMSSLELGDSALYFCASSPLGGGGDEQYFGPGTRLTVT.

The rearrangement uses TRBV14 and TRBJ2-3; no reliable D call. V gave up 4 bases and J gave up 9 bases, with 11 bases separating them. The CDR3 runs to 12 residues. The V gene's germline CDR1 is SGHDN and CDR2 FVKESK. The CDR3 here is CASSRLQQTQYF. The CDR3 bases are TGTGCCAGCAGCCGACTCCAACAAACGCAGTATTTT.

The chain recombines TRBV10-3 with TRBJ1-1, with D unclear. Germline V gives CDR1 ENHRY, CDR2 SYGVKD. Trimming left V 2 bases short and J 2 bases short, with 6 bases between. CDR3 length equals 13 residues. CDR3 in amino acids: CAISEIVNTEAFF. CDR3 nucleotide sequence: TGTGCCATCAGTGAGATCGTAAACACTGAAGCTTTCTTT.